Presented here are 24 T cell receptor beta chains from one specimen sequenced in a study of cytomegalovirus exposure and HLA in healthy donors. The PCR had 60 Vbeta and 13 Jbeta primers. Sequencing used immunoSEQ multiplex PCR; TCRdb keeps in-frame clones, though not all of them. The sample consists of more than 80,000 clones, about 71% of them appearing once. The material sequenced was PBMCs. The origin of the receptors is a boy under 18 in good health and CMV-seronegative.

The rearrangement links TRBV4-1 to TRBJ1-3; 9 positions match TRBD1. CDR1 and CDR2 (germline): MGHRA, YSYEKL. The CDR3 extends over 15 amino acids. The trim removed 1 base at V and 4 bases at J, leaving 2 bases unmatched. This chain's CDR3 is CASSQAGQGGNTIYF. Written as DNA, the CDR3 is TGCGCCAGCAGCCAAGCGGGACAGGGAGGAAACACCATATATTTT.

The chain uses TRBV2 and TRBJ2-6; D remains unclear. The CDR3 totals 15 residues. Germline-derived CDR1 and CDR2 are SNHLY and FYNNEI. The V and J ends lost 5 bases and 0 bases respectively, with 8 bases between them. The CDR3: CASSRTASGANVLTF. In DNA form, the CDR3 reads TGTGCCAGCAGTCGAACTGCCTCTGGGGCCAACGTCCTGACTTTC.

This clone has more than one count but fewer than ten. The chain couples TRBV5-8 to TRBJ2-2, with TRBD2 matching over 13 bases. Trimming removed 3 bases from V and 0 bases from J; junction bases left unmatched: 11. CDR1 and CDR2 from the germline V gene are SGHTS and YDEGEE. The CDR3 totals 20 residues. CDR3 residues: CASSWMRTSGSMANTGELFF. The CDR3 DNA sequence: TGTGCCAGCAGCTGGATGAGGACTAGCGGGAGCATGGCGAACACCGGGGAGCTGTTTTTT.

V and J are TRBV13 and TRBJ2-1; TRBD1 agrees at 7 bases. J was trimmed by 15 bases and V by 5 bases; bases with no gene match: 10. The CDR3 length is 12 residues. CDR1 is PRHDT and CDR2 is FYEKMQ in the germline V gene (reference sequence). As DNA, the CDR3 is TGTGCCAGCAGCCCCGACAGGGAACCAGTGTTCTTC. Translated: CASSPDREPVFF.

The chain employs TRBV7-6 and TRBJ2-4; weak D call: TRBD2 (5 bases). The CDR3 loop spans 15 amino acids. Germline CDR1 reads SGHVS; CDR2 reads FNYEAQ. V shed 1 base and J shed 1 base, with 8 bases lying between them. CDR3 bases: TGTGCCAGCAGCTTAGGAACGGGGGCCAAAAACATTCAGTACTTC. Protein product: CASSLGTGAKNIQYF. Full variable domain (outside the CDR3, taken from reference TRBV7-6 and TRBJ2-4): GAGVSQSPRYKVTKRGQDVALRCDPISGHVSLYWYRQALGQGPEFLTYFNYEAQQDKSGLPNDRFSAERPEGSISTLTIQRTEQRDSAMYRCASSLGTGAKNIQYFGAGTRLSVL.

At least ten counts were recorded for this clone. The CDR3 reads CASSEGGLATNEKLFF. DNA of the CDR3: TGTGCCAGCAGTGAAGGAGGGCTTGCAACTAATGAAAAACTGTTTTTT. V and J are TRBV2 and TRBJ1-4, with D unclear. V lost 1 base, J lost 0 bases, and 9 bases lay in between. The CDR3 has 16 residues. Germline V gene sequence: CDR1 SNHLY, CDR2 FYNNEI.

The chain links TRBV7-9 to TRBJ1-1, with D unclear. Trimming cost V 7 bases and J 4 bases, with 7 bases left between them. CDR1 and CDR2 (germline): SEHNR, FQNEAQ (reference sequence). The CDR3 loop spans 11 amino acids. CDR3 sequence: CASTSGTEAFF. The DNA for the CDR3 is TGTGCCAGCACCTCCGGCACTGAAGCTTTCTTT.

This clone was seen more than once but under ten times. The chain is built from TRBV4-1 and TRBJ1-2; unclear D gene. V lost 4 bases and J 3 bases, leaving 21 bases between the germline ends. Germline V gene sequence: CDR1 MGHRA, CDR2 YSYEKL. The CDR3 contains 17 residues. CDR3 in amino acids: CASSLPGGRREDYGYTF. The CDR3 nucleotides are TGCGCCAGCAGCCTCCCGGGAGGGCGGCGAGAAGACTATGGCTACACCTTC.

This clone was recorded once. The chain has TRBV5-1 and TRBJ1-1; 10 nucleotides match TRBD1. Germline CDR1 and CDR2: SGHRS and YFSETQ. The CDR3 spans 14 residues. The J segment lost 5 bases and the V segment lost 7 bases, leaving 8 bases of the junction unmatched. CDR3 in DNA: TGCGCCAGCGTACCCGGGACAGGGGAAACTGAAGCTTTCTTT. It codes for CASVPGTGETEAFF.

The J gene is TRBJ1-1, the V gene TRBV5-1; tentatively, D is TRBD1 (6 bases). The germline V gene encodes CDR1 SGHRS and CDR2 YFSETQ. This CDR3 is built from 14 residues. V dropped 0 bases and J dropped 4 bases, with 10 bases sitting between them. CDR3 in amino acids: CASSLEGGTTEAFF. As DNA, the CDR3 is TGCGCCAGCAGCTTGGAGGGGGGGACCACTGAAGCTTTCTTT.

This chain joins TRBV6-6 and TRBJ2-7, with a weak D call TRBD1 (6 bases). The germline V gene encodes CDR1 MNHNY and CDR2 SVGAGI (reference sequence). Between the trimmed V and J ends, which lost 2 bases and 3 bases, there was a span of 11 bases. The CDR3 consists of 14 residues. The CDR3 DNA reads TGTGCCAGCAGTTACGAAGTAGGGGGCTACGAGCAGTACTTC. Amino acids: CASSYEVGGYEQYF.

The gene calls are TRBV30 and TRBJ2-3, with TRBD2 matching over 10 bases. The V and J ends lost 0 bases and 0 bases, in that order; junction bases with no gene match: 0. The germline V gene has CDR1 GTSNPN and CDR2 SVGIG (reference sequence). The CDR3 runs 15 residues. The CDR3 here is CAWSVLAGSTDTQYF. The DNA for the CDR3 is TGTGCCTGGAGTGTACTAGCGGGAAGCACAGATACGCAGTATTTT.

V and J are TRBV29-1 and TRBJ2-3; a weak D match, TRBD2 (5 bases). Germline V gene lookup returns CDR1 SQVTM and CDR2 ANQGSEA. The CDR3 extends over 13 amino acids. V lost 5 bases, J lost 3 bases, and 12 bases lay in between. The CDR3 DNA reads as TGCAGCGTTAAAGGACTGGTTACAGATACGCAGTATTTT. Its translation: CSVKGLVTDTQYF.

This clone has a single count. The genes are TRBV27 and TRBJ1-1; 10 nucleotides match TRBD1. CDR1 is MNHEY, CDR2 SMNVEV, per germline (reference sequence). V was pared by 5 bases and J by 11 bases, with 17 bases of the junction left unmatched. The CDR3 has 16 amino acids. This CDR3 reads CASSDLPGQGFKRAFF. DNA for the CDR3: TGTGCCAGCAGTGACCTCCCGGGACAGGGGTTTAAAAGGGCTTTCTTT.

The chain joins TRBV30 to TRBJ1-1; possibly TRBD1 for D (6 bases). CDR1 GTSNPN and CDR2 SVGIG come from the germline V gene (reference sequence). The V end was cut by 6 bases, the J end by 5 bases, with 13 bases between. The CDR3 sequence is 12 residues long. The CDR3 reads CACIRQETEAFF. The CDR3 DNA follows: TGTGCCTGCATCAGACAGGAGACTGAAGCTTTCTTT.

This clone was counted a few times. The chain employs TRBV28 and TRBJ2-7, with TRBD2 identical over 11 bases. CDR3 size: 22 residues. The V and J ends lost 4 bases and 3 bases, in that order; junction bases with no gene match: 26. Germline-derived CDR1 and CDR2 are MDHEN and SYDVKM. DNA for the CDR3: TGTGCCAGCAGTTGGGGACGGGCAGGGGTAGCGGGAGGGCGGTGGGAATACTACGAGCAGTACTTC. Residues: CASSWGRAGVAGGRWEYYEQYF.

This chain joins TRBV5-1 and TRBJ1-2; 8 bases fit TRBD1. J lost 4 bases, V lost 6 bases, and 11 bases had no gene match. The CDR3 is 15 amino acids. Germline CDR1 reads SGHRS; CDR2 reads YFSETQ. The CDR3 is CASKARTGISYGYTF. The CDR3 region has the DNA TGCGCCAGCAAAGCCCGGACAGGGATCAGCTATGGCTACACCTTC.

The CDR3 DNA is TGTGCCAGCAGCGTGGGACTAGCGAGCGGGAATGAGCAGTTCTTC. Translating gives CASSVGLASGNEQFF. The chain has TRBV5-4 and TRBJ2-1; 10 nucleotides agree with TRBD2. After removal of 4 bases from V and 7 bases from J, the junction contained 8 bases not matched to a gene. The CDR3 sequence is 15 residues long. Looked up from germline, CDR1 is SGHNT and CDR2 is YYREEE (reference sequence).

The rearrangement links TRBV10-3 to TRBJ1-1; a weak D match, TRBD1 (5 bases). Trimming stripped 2 bases from V and 1 base from J, with 14 bases between. The CDR3 runs 16 residues. The germline CDR1 and CDR2 sequences are ENHRY and SYGVKD. The CDR3 reads CAISEVPTGGNTEAFF. The CDR3 region has the DNA TGTGCCATCAGTGAGGTCCCGACGGGGGGGAACACTGAAGCTTTCTTT.

This clone was detected a few times. The DNA for the CDR3 is TGTGCCAGCAGCCCCCGCTCGGCCGGGGAGCTGTTTTTT. It yields the protein CASSPRSAGELFF. V gene TRBV7-6 combines with J gene TRBJ2-2; the D is unclear. V gave up 5 bases and J gave up 6 bases, with 10 bases separating them. The CDR3 totals 13 residues. Germline V gene lookup returns CDR1 SGHVS and CDR2 FNYEAQ.

The gene calls are TRBV29-1 and TRBJ2-5; D gene ambiguous. This CDR3 is built from 12 residues. Germline CDR1 reads SQVTM; CDR2 reads ANQGSEA. The V gene lost 1 base and the J gene lost 3 bases, with 6 bases spanning the gap. The CDR3 protein is CSVEVREETQYF. The CDR3, as DNA: TGCAGCGTTGAAGTTCGGGAAGAGACCCAGTACTTC.

The chain carries TRBV5-1 and TRBJ2-1; tentatively, D is TRBD2 (6 bases). This CDR3 region has 17 residues. Germline V gene data show CDR1 as SGHRS and CDR2 as YFSETQ. The V end was cut by 0 bases, the J end by 1 base, with 14 bases between. Here the CDR3 DNA reads TGCGCCAGCAGCTTGGGGGGAGTGGGAGGTTCCTACAATGAGCAGTTCTTC. Translating gives CASSLGGVGGSYNEQFF.

This clone was counted only a few times. The chain carries TRBV11-3 and TRBJ1-2; 7 bases align to TRBD1. This CDR3 is 15 amino acids long. Per germline, CDR1 SGHNT and CDR2 YENEEA. V trimming: 5 bases; J trimming: 2 bases; junction bases outside the gene matches: 8. In DNA, the CDR3 is TGTGCCAGCAGCCCCGGGACAGATTTAAACTATGGCTACACCTTC. It specifies CASSPGTDLNYGYTF.

This chain uses TRBV6-5 with TRBJ2-7; 11 bases are shared with TRBD1. The J segment lost 4 bases and the V segment lost 6 bases, leaving 8 bases of the junction unmatched. This CDR3 has 15 residues. The germline V gene has CDR1 MNHEY and CDR2 SVGAGI. CDR3 coding DNA: TGTGCCAGCAGCTACCGGGACAGGGGGACATACGAGCAGTACTTC. This translates into CASSYRDRGTYEQYF.